This TCR beta chain stems from a study of blood T cell repertoires in COVID-19. Study-wide context: The United States, Italy and Spain were the sources of the acute and convalescent COVID-19 samples. In each case, the material was cDNA or gDNA derived from T cells, B-cell-depleted T cells, or PBMCs.

Methods used by the authors: Amplification of reference gene primers was used by the study to estimate nucleated cell counts. Repertoires were generated with immunoSEQ multiplex PCR, while TCRdb's copy carries only in-frame clones and drops some. V, J and clone size reflect that table, while D and trimming were determined from the DNA. The data hold some 74,000 clones, with roughly 84% observed a single time. Input material: peripheral blood. This sequence was found in an older man with acute or convalescent COVID-19.

The CDR3 DNA sequence: TGTGCCAGCAGCTCTCGGCGGGACCGTAACTATGGCTACACCTTC. It translates to CASSSRRDRNYGYTF. The chain carries TRBV7-2 and TRBJ1-2, with D possibly TRBD1 on 5 matching bases. V was pared by 4 bases and J by 1 base, with 13 bases between. This CDR3 has 15 amino acids. Germline CDR1 is SGHTA and CDR2 is FQGNSA. Together with reference TRBV7-2 and TRBJ1-2, the CDR3 gives the full variable domain: GAGVSQSPSNKVTEKGKDVELRCDPISGHTALYWYRQSLGQGLEFLIYFQGNSAPDKSGLPSDRFSAERTGGSVSTLTIQRTQQEDSAVYLCASSSRRDRNYGYTFGSGTRLTVV.